This entry lists 9 T cell receptor beta chains sequenced from one sample in a study of blood T cell repertoires in COVID-19. Clones were read by immunoSEQ multiplex PCR, and TCRdb kept only the in-frame ones, dropping some. The sample holds 150,000 or so clones; about 85% are singletons and the top ten take roughly 5.4%. Material for sequencing was peripheral blood. The receptor set was obtained from a woman aged 50 to 60 with COVID-19, enrolled during active disease.

The rearrangement links TRBV5-5 to TRBJ2-2; TRBD1 agrees at 11 bases. Germline V gives CDR1 SGHKS, CDR2 YYEKEE (reference sequence). V shed 3 bases, J shed 4 bases, and the junction held 5 bases outside the gene matches. CDR3 length: 16 amino acids. CDR3 residues: CASSWWDRGFTGELFF. The CDR3 DNA follows: TGTGCCAGCAGCTGGTGGGACAGGGGGTTCACCGGGGAGCTGTTTTTT.

The V call is TRBV28, the J call TRBJ2-5; 8 bases map to TRBD1. The ends lost 6 bases at V and 5 bases at J; junction bases unmatched: 5. From germline, CDR1 is MDHEN and CDR2 SYDVKM. This CDR3 contains 13 residues. CDR3 residues: CASSPTGDETQYF. CDR3 DNA: TGTGCCAGCAGCCCGACAGGGGACGAGACCCAGTACTTC. The full variable domain, rest sourced from reference TRBV28 and TRBJ2-5, is DVKVTQSSRYLVKRTGEKVFLECVQDMDHENMFWYRQDPGLGLRLIYFSYDVKMKEKGDIPEGYSVSREKKERFSLILESASTNQTSMYLCASSPTGDETQYFGPGTRLLVL.

The chain has TRBV5-4 and TRBJ2-2, with 11 bases fitting TRBD2. The ends lost 2 bases at V and 9 bases at J; junction bases unmatched: 12. This CDR3 comprises 17 residues. In germline, CDR1 is SGHNT, CDR2 YYREEE (reference sequence). In nucleotides, the CDR3 is TGTGCCAGCAGCTTTTCTAGCGGGGGGCCCTTCACTAGGGAGCTGTTTTTT. Encoded protein: CASSFSSGGPFTRELFF.

The gene calls are TRBV19 and TRBJ1-6, with TRBD1 matching 9 bases. This CDR3 spans 15 amino acids. CDR1 is LNHDA and CDR2 is SQIVND in the germline V gene (reference sequence). V lost 10 bases and J lost 6; bases outside the gene matches: 10. The CDR3 region is CATADRGKPNSPLHF. CDR3 nucleotides: TGTGCCACCGCGGACAGGGGAAAGCCTAATTCACCCCTCCACTTT.

V and J are TRBV6-5 and TRBJ1-5; a possible D gene is TRBD1 (6 bases). Trimming pared 8 bases from V and 1 base from J, leaving 12 bases between. The germline CDR1 and CDR2 sequences are MNHEY and SVGAGI. The CDR3 totals 14 residues. The CDR3 bases are TGTGCCAGCTCGGGGGGCGAGAGCAATCAGCCCCAGCATTTT. Protein: CASSGGESNQPQHF.

The chain employs TRBV11-2 and TRBJ2-3, with 7 bases matching TRBD1. Trimming removed 1 base from V and 1 base from J; junction bases left unmatched: 8. Per the germline V gene, CDR1 is SGHAT and CDR2 is FQNNGV. This CDR3 is built from 17 residues. CDR3 nucleotides: TGTGCCAGCAGCTTAGGAGGGGGCTTATGGGGCACAGATACGCAGTATTTT. It encodes CASSLGGGLWGTDTQYF. Drawing the rest from reference TRBV11-2 and TRBJ2-3, the complete variable domain is EAGVAQSPRYKIIEKRQSVAFWCNPISGHATLYWYQQILGQGPKLLIQFQNNGVVDDSQLPKDRFSAERLKGVDSTLKIQPAKLEDSAVYLCASSLGGGLWGTDTQYFGPGTRLTVL.

The chain combines TRBV7-2 with TRBJ1-2; 11 positions match TRBD1. V shed 4 bases, J shed 0 bases, and the junction held 1 base outside the gene matches. CDR1 is SGHTA, CDR2 FQGNSA, per germline. The CDR3 extends over 15 amino acids. CDR3 amino acids: CASSWGQGANYGYTF. The CDR3 DNA is TGTGCCAGCAGCTGGGGACAGGGGGCTAACTATGGCTACACCTTC.

This sequence joins TRBV6-5 and TRBJ1-1, with 7 nucleotides matching TRBD1. J lost 6 bases, V lost 6 bases, and 7 bases had no gene match. This CDR3 region has 13 residues. CDR1 MNHEY and CDR2 SVGAGI come from the germline V gene. The CDR3 region is CASSQGQTSEAFF. CDR3 in DNA: TGTGCCAGCAGCCAGGGACAGACCTCTGAAGCTTTCTTT.

The CDR3 reads CASTSGVSSYEQYF. In nucleotides, the CDR3 is TGTGCCAGTACCTCGGGTGTGAGCTCCTACGAGCAGTACTTC. The V and J genes are TRBV19 and TRBJ2-7, with D unclear. V was cut by 7 bases and J by 0 bases, with 13 bases left in between. CDR3 length equals 14 residues. The germline CDR1 and CDR2 sequences are LNHDA and SQIVND (reference sequence).